The entry that follows covers one T cell receptor beta chain sequence. The sample is drawn from a study of blood T cell repertoires in COVID-19. The repertoire was sequenced with immunoSEQ multiplex PCR; TCRdb's copy has only in-frame clones and lacks some. The table lists approximately 300,000 clones, around 90% of them singletons. V was cut by 0 bases and J by 1 base, with 12 bases left in between. This CDR3 region has 16 residues. Germline assignment: CDR1 LNHNV and CDR2 YYDKDF (reference sequence). The origin of this receptor is a woman in her forties with acute or convalescent COVID-19. The chain has TRBV15 and TRBJ1-1; D uncertain. The specimen was peripheral blood. For the CDR3, the DNA is TGTGCCACCAGCAGAGATCAGCCGAGGGAGAACACTGAAGCTTTCTTT. It encodes CATSRDQPRENTEAFF.